The entry below gives a single TCR beta chain sequence along with its context. Its antigen is unidentified. This specimen comes from a study of shared clonotypes between healthy human individuals. Study at large: CD4 naive and memory got three plates each, CD8 naive two, CD8 memory one.

Whole-study findings and limits: It was observed that roughly 4.8% of naive CD4 clonotypes were shared across several donors.

Nashville, Tennessee was home to all donors, each a Caucasian adult. The CDR3 extends over 13 amino acids. Trimming shortened V by 5 bases and J by 9 bases, and 17 bases separated the two germline ends. The germline CDR1 and CDR2 sequences are SGDLS and YYNGEE. Measured with immunoSEQ multiplex PCR; TCRdb has only the in-frame clones, and not every one. The sample lists roughly 500,000 clones; 90% to 96% were seen once. The receptor was derived from a woman aged 25 to 45 in good health. This chain connects TRBV9 to TRBJ2-5, with D maybe TRBD2 (5 bases). Sample: naive CD4+ T cells sorted from blood. Subset noted: CD45RA+ positively selected. The chain's CDR3 is CASSPGPDGAQYF. The CDR3 region has the DNA TGTGCCAGCAGTCCCGGACCCGACGGGGCCCAGTACTTC. Filled out from reference TRBV9 and TRBJ2-5, the complete variable domain reads DSGVTQTPKHLITATGQRVTLRCSPRSGDLSVYWYQQSLDQGLQFLIQYYNGEERAKGNILERFSAQQFPDLHSELNLSSLELGDSALYFCASSPGPDGAQYFGPGTRLLVL.